The present T cell receptor beta chain was sequenced within a study of T cells after yellow fever vaccination. Points from the study as a whole: A weaker secondary response peaked on day 5, the primary on day 15. A minor fraction of clonotypes spanned both CD4 and CD8 compartments. Post-booster repertoires again held most primary-vaccination clones (roughly 96% CD4, approximately 90% CD8).

This CDR3 has 18 residues. Between the trimmed V and J ends, which lost 4 bases and 1 base, there was a span of 23 bases. The V gene's germline CDR1 is SGDLS and CDR2 YYNGEE. As for this clonotype: The antigen remains undetermined.

TCRdb processed the 5' RACE reads anew with MiXCR; each CDR3 protein has one entry. The repertoire consists of some 350,000 distinct CDR3 sequences, with over 5% occurring once and the leading ten covering over 12%. This chain joins TRBV9 and TRBJ1-1; perhaps TRBD1 as D (5 bases). This receptor was taken from a man aged 25 to 40 who received the YFV17D yellow fever vaccine. The sample was PBMCs, taken 5 days after the yellow fever booster vaccination. The CDR3 bases are TGTGCCAGCAGCCCGCGATTCGGGACGGGGGGGAGGAACACTGAAGCTTTCTTT. It translates to CASSPRFGTGGRNTEAFF.